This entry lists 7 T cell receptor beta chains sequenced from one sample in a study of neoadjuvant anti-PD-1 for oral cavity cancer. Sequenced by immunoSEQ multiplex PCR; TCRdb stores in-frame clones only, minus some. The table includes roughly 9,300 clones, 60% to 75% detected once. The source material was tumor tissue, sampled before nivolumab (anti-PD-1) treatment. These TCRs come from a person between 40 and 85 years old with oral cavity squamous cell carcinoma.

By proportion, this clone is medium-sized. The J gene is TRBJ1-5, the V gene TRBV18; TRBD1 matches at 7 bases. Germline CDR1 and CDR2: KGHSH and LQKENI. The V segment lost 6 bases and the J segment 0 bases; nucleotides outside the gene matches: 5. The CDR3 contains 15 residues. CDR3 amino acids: CASSRDSLSNQPQHF. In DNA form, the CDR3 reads TGTGCCAGCTCGCGGGACAGTCTTAGCAATCAGCCCCAGCATTTT.

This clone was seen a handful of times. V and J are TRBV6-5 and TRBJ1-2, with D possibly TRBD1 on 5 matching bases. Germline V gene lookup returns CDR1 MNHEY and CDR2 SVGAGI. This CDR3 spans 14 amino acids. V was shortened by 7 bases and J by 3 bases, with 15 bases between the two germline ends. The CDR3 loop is CASNYAGTHYGYTF. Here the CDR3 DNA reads TGTGCCAGCAACTATGCGGGGACGCACTATGGCTACACCTTC.

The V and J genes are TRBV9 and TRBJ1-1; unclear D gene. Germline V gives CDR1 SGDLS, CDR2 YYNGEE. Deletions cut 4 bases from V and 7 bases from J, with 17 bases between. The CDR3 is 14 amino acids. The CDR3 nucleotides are TGTGCCAGCAGCAAAGTAGACGGTGACCTTGAAGCTTTCTTT. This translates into CASSKVDGDLEAFF.

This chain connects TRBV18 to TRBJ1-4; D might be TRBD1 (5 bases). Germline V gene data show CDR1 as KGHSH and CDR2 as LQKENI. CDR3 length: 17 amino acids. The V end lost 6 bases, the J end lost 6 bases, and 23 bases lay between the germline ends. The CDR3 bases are TGTGCCAGCTCCCAAGGCGTGGCCGGGACCGGTGATGAAAAACTGTTTTTT. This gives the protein CASSQGVAGTGDEKLFF.

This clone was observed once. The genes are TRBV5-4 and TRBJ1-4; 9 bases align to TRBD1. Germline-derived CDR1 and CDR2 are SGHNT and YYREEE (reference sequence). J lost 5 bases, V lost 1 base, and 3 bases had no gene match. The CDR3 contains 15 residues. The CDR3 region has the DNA TGTGCCAGCAGCTTGTATGGGACAGGGAATGAAAAACTGTTTTTT. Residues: CASSLYGTGNEKLFF.

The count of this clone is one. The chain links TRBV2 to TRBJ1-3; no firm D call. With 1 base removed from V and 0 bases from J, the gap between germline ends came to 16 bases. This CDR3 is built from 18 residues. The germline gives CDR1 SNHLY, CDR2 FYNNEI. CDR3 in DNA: TGTGCCAGCAGTGAAGTTGGGCTACTTCCCAACTCTGGAAACACCATATATTTT. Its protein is CASSEVGLLPNSGNTIYF. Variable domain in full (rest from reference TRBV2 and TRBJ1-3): EPEVTQTPSHQVTQMGQEVILRCVPISNHLYFYWYRQILGQKVEFLVSFYNNEISEKSEIFDDQFSVERPDGSNFTLKIRSTKLEDSAMYFCASSEVGLLPNSGNTIYFGEGSWLTVV.

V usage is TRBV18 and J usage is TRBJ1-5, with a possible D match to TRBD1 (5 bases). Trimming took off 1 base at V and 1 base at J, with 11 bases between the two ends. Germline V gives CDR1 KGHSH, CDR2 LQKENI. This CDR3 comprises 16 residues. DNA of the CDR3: TGTGCCAGCTCACCACAGGGACGAGGAAGCAATCAGCCCCAGCATTTT. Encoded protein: CASSPQGRGSNQPQHF.